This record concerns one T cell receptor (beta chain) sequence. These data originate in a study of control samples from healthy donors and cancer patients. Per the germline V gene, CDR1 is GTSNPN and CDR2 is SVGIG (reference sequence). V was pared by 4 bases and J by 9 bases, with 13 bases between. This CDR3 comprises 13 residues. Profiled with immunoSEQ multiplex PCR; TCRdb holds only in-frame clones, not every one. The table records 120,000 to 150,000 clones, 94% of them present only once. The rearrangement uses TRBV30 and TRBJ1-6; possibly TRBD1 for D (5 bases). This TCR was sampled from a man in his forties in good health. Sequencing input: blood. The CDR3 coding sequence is TGTGCCTGGATGAGGCAGGGAGGTTCACCCCTCCACTTT. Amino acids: CAWMRQGGSPLHF. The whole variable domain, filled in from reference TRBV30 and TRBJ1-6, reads SQTIHQWPATLVQPVGSPLSLECTVEGTSNPNLYWYRQAAGRGLQLLFYSVGIGQISSEVPQNLSASRPQDRQFILSSKKLLLSDSGFYLCAWMRQGGSPLHFGNGTRLTVT.